The 2 T cell receptor beta chains reported below all come from one sample, sequenced in a study of shared clonotypes between healthy human individuals. Naive-designated CD8 cells lacked CD45RO, were positively enriched for CCR7, and omitted terminally differentiated effector memory CD45RA+ cells. The protocol was immunoSEQ multiplex PCR, while the TCRdb copy is restricted to in-frame clones and leaves out a portion. The sample has more than 2 million clones; approximately 94% are singletons. The sequenced material came from naive CD8+ T cells sorted from blood. Source of these receptors: a man between 18 and 29 years old in good health.

The gene calls are TRBV5-1 and TRBJ1-4, with a possible D match to TRBD1 (5 bases). Trimming took 1 base from V and 5 from J, leaving 15 bases between them. This CDR3 spans 16 amino acids. The germline V gene encodes CDR1 SGHRS and CDR2 YFSETQ. The CDR3 sequence: CASSLSSVKGNEKLFF. The CDR3 bases are TGCGCCAGCAGCTTGTCCTCGGTAAAGGGGAATGAAAAACTGTTTTTT.

This sequence joins TRBV4-1 and TRBJ2-1; 11 nucleotides line up with TRBD2. The CDR3 length is 17 residues. Germline V gives CDR1 MGHRA, CDR2 YSYEKL. With 4 bases clipped from V and 9 bases from J, the junction kept 14 bases outside the gene matches. CDR3 coding DNA: TGCGCCAGCAGCCCGATTCTTAGCGGGGGGGCTTTAGGTGAGCAGTTCTTC. Translating it yields CASSPILSGGALGEQFF.